This T cell receptor (beta chain) was captured in a study of blood T cell repertoires in COVID-19. Study background: Italy, Spain and the United States were the sources of the convalescent and acute COVID-19 samples.

The CDR3 is 18 amino acids. Germline CDR1 KGHSH, CDR2 LQKENI. The V gene lost 6 bases and the J gene lost 0 bases, with 18 bases spanning the gap. In the study's own analysis: Counts of nucleated cells, estimated from reference gene primer amplification, were obtained. Libraries were prepared by immunoSEQ multiplex PCR; TCRdb keeps only in-frame clonotypes and omits some of them. V and J calls and clone size come straight from that table; D and trimming were deduced from the DNA. Found here are around 46,000 clones, 80% to 90% of them singletons; the top ten hold about a sixth. Specimen: peripheral blood. The chain joins TRBV18 to TRBJ2-6; D is perhaps TRBD1 (5 bases). The clonotype was recovered from a human donor in a cohort sampled during active COVID-19. The donor label of this sample is uncertain. CDR3 DNA sequence: TGTGCCAGCTCGCTGATCATACAGGCTAGCTCTGGGGCCAACGTCCTGACTTTC. Its protein product is CASSLIIQASSGANVLTF.